The 32 T cell receptor beta chains reported below all come from one sample, sequenced in a study of T cells after yellow fever vaccination. TCRdb ran MiXCR on the 5' RACE reads and lists one entry per CDR3 protein. Among 120,000 to 150,000 distinct CDR3 sequences, roughly 8.2% were seen once, and the ten largest hold roughly 0.71%. Sequencing was performed on CD4+ T cells sorted from PBMCs, taken 5 days after the yellow fever booster vaccination. Source of these receptors: a man between 25 and 39 years old who received the YFV17D yellow fever vaccine.

The sample holds many counts of this clonotype. The chain uses TRBV5-6 and TRBJ2-5; 13 positions match TRBD2. The V gene's germline CDR1 is SGHDT and CDR2 YYEEEE. This CDR3 is 16 amino acids long. V shed 4 bases, J shed 0 bases, and the junction held 3 bases outside the gene matches. CDR3 bases: TGTGCCAGCAGCATGGGACTAGCGGGATACCAAGAGACCCAGTACTTC. Residues: CASSMGLAGYQETQYF.

This clonotype was recorded many times. The chain is built from TRBV7-3 and TRBJ2-1; perhaps D is TRBD1 or TRBD2 (5 bases each). The germline V gene encodes CDR1 SGHTA and CDR2 FQGTGA. CDR3 length equals 12 residues. V lost 3 bases and J 9 bases, leaving 9 bases between the germline ends. The CDR3 DNA sequence: TGTGCCAGCAGCTTCGGTGGGGGTGAGCAGTTCTTC. Its translation is CASSFGGGEQFF.

In its sample, this clonotype was seen many times. The chain has TRBV4-2 and TRBJ2-1; perhaps TRBD2 as D (5 bases). Germline V gene sequence: CDR1 LGHNA, CDR2 YNFKEQ. Trimming left V 4 bases short and J 6 bases short, with 10 bases between. This CDR3 comprises 13 residues. DNA for the CDR3: TGTGCCAGCAGCCCCGGCGGACTCAATGAGCAGTTCTTC. It is translated as CASSPGGLNEQFF.

This clonotype showed up many times. The rearrangement uses TRBV2 and TRBJ2-4; no clear D gene. Trimming removed 4 bases from V and 0 bases from J, with 13 bases in between. Germline V gives CDR1 SNHLY, CDR2 FYNNEI. The CDR3 is made up of 16 amino acids. The CDR3 DNA sequence: TGTGCCAGCAGTGTTGAATTCTCGGTAGCCAAAAACATTCAGTACTTC. Translated, it gives CASSVEFSVAKNIQYF. Supplemented by reference TRBV2 and TRBJ2-4, the full variable domain reads EPEVTQTPSHQVTQMGQEVILRCVPISNHLYFYWYRQILGQKVEFLVSFYNNEISEKSEIFDDQFSVERPDGSNFTLKIRSTKLEDSAMYFCASSVEFSVAKNIQYFGAGTRLSVL.

In its sample, this clonotype was seen many times. V is TRBV6-2 or TRBV6-3 and J is TRBJ2-3, with 12 bases fitting TRBD2. J lost 6 bases, V lost 6 bases, and 10 bases had no gene match. This CDR3 spans 16 amino acids. CDR1 is MNHEY and CDR2 is SVGEGT in the germline V gene. The CDR3 sequence: CASRQGLAGRTDTQYF. The CDR3 DNA reads TGTGCCAGCAGACAAGGACTAGCGGGACGGACGGATACGCAGTATTTT.

This clonotype was seen only a few times. This sequence joins TRBV20-1 and TRBJ1-5, with no clear D. Trimming pared 0 bases from V and 4 bases from J, leaving 13 bases between. The CDR3 totals 15 residues. CDR1 and CDR2 from the germline V gene are DFQATT and SNEGSKA (reference sequence). CDR3 coding DNA: TGCAGTGCTAGAGATAGGGCCAGTTGGAATCAGCCCCAGCATTTT. Its protein product is CSARDRASWNQPQHF.

In this sample, this clonotype turned up many times. This sequence joins TRBV20-1 and TRBJ2-7; the match to TRBD2 covers 7 bases. The CDR3 runs 14 residues. The junction had 8 bases not matched to a gene; V was cut back by 6 bases and J by 0 bases. Germline CDR1 reads DFQATT; CDR2 reads SNEGSKA (reference sequence). In nucleotides, the CDR3 is TGCAGTGCCGTATTAGCGGGTCCCTCCTACGAGCAGTACTTC. Its protein is CSAVLAGPSYEQYF.

This clonotype came up many times. The chain couples TRBV20-1 to TRBJ2-5; D perhaps matches TRBD1 (6 bases). Germline V gene sequence: CDR1 DFQATT, CDR2 SNEGSKA (reference sequence). V was clipped by 4 bases and J by 5 bases, with 11 bases between them. The CDR3 contains 12 residues. The CDR3 DNA reads as TGCAGTGCTAAAAGGGGGTCGGAGACCCAGTACTTC. It is translated as CSAKRGSETQYF.

In its sample, this clonotype was seen many times. The chain carries TRBV9 and TRBJ2-7; 12 bases map to TRBD1. The CDR3 is made up of 15 amino acids. In germline, CDR1 is SGDLS, CDR2 YYNGEE. J gave up 8 bases and V 3 bases, and 9 bases lay outside the gene matches. In DNA form, the CDR3 reads TGTGCCAGCAGCGCCCCCGGGACAGGGGGCGGGAAGCAGTACTTC. This translates into CASSAPGTGGGKQYF.

The table lists this clonotype with many counts. The chain combines TRBV10-3 with TRBJ2-5; D unclear. Germline V gives CDR1 ENHRY, CDR2 SYGVKD. The CDR3 has 13 residues. V dropped 8 bases and J dropped 5 bases, with 15 bases sitting between them. This chain's CDR3 is CAISPSSDETQYF. The CDR3 coding sequence is TGTGCCATCTCCCCCAGTTCGGACGAGACCCAGTACTTC.

The table lists this clonotype with many counts. This sequence joins TRBV7-2 and TRBJ2-5; D may match TRBD1 or TRBD2 (5 bases each). The CDR3 runs 14 residues. Germline V gene data show CDR1 as SGHTA and CDR2 as FQGNSA. The V end lost 2 bases, the J end lost 9 bases, and 16 bases lay between the germline ends. The CDR3 region is CASSLLARRGAQYF. CDR3 DNA: TGTGCCAGCAGCTTACTAGCTAGGAGAGGGGCCCAGTACTTC.

This clonotype was counted ten times or more. The chain links TRBV9 to TRBJ1-5; possible D gene TRBD1, 6 bases. Trimming took off 0 bases at V and 5 bases at J, with 12 bases between the two ends. Germline CDR1 SGDLS, CDR2 YYNGEE. The CDR3 contains 15 residues. CDR3 region: CASSVDAGGHQPQHF. As DNA, the CDR3 is TGTGCCAGCAGCGTAGACGCTGGGGGCCATCAGCCCCAGCATTTT.

This clonotype was detected ten times or more. The gene calls are TRBV6-2 or TRBV6-3 and TRBJ2-3, with 9 nucleotides matching TRBD2. Germline V CDR1 and CDR2: MNHEY, SVGEGT. This CDR3 spans 15 amino acids. V trimming: 6 bases; J trimming: 7 bases; junction bases outside the gene matches: 11. The CDR3 is CASSRTSATVNTQYF. CDR3 nucleotide sequence: TGTGCCAGCAGCCGGACTAGCGCTACCGTCAATACGCAGTATTTT.

This clonotype has a count of ten or more. The gene calls are TRBV20-1 and TRBJ2-1; D is unclear. Germline values: CDR1 DFQATT, CDR2 SNEGSKA (reference sequence). The CDR3 contains 12 residues. V was cut by 3 bases and J by 6 bases, with 9 bases left in between. CDR3 bases: TGCAGTGCTAGGCGTTTCCCCAATGAGCAGTTCTTC. It yields the protein CSARRFPNEQFF.

This clonotype was seen at least ten times. The gene calls are TRBV7-2 and TRBJ2-7, with no clear D. The CDR3 has 14 residues. V was clipped by 2 bases and J by 3 bases, with 11 bases between them. Germline CDR1 SGHTA, CDR2 FQGNSA. CDR3 bases: TGTGCCAGCAGCTTACAGGACCGATACTACGAGCAGTACTTC. It is translated as CASSLQDRYYEQYF.

This clonotype occurred many times. This sequence joins TRBV7-2 and TRBJ2-7, with 11 bases identical to TRBD2. CDR1 and CDR2 (germline): SGHTA, FQGNSA. Trimming cost V 3 bases and J 5 bases; bases outside gene matches: 3. The CDR3 has 14 residues. The CDR3 reads CASSLASGRNEQYF. The CDR3, as DNA: TGTGCCAGCAGCTTGGCTAGCGGGAGGAACGAGCAGTACTTC.

This clonotype was detected many times. J is TRBJ2-5 and V is TRBV12-3 or TRBV12-4; no clear D gene. The CDR3 is made up of 10 amino acids. V was trimmed by 9 bases and J by 5 bases, leaving 7 bases between them. Here the CDR3 reads CARLMETQYF. The CDR3, as DNA: TGTGCCAGGCTTATGGAGACCCAGTACTTC.

The chain employs TRBV12-3 or TRBV12-4 and TRBJ1-5, with TRBD1 as a possible D gene (5 bases). This CDR3 comprises 15 residues. Trimming left V 11 bases short and J 2 bases short, with 19 bases between. The CDR3 sequence is CACCTTLGGNQPQHF. The CDR3, as DNA: TGTGCCTGCTGTACGACCTTGGGGGGCAATCAGCCCCAGCATTTT.

This clonotype has ten or more counts. The rearrangement uses TRBV25-1 and TRBJ1-6; 8 bases fit TRBD1. The CDR3 runs to 15 residues. The ends lost 2 bases at V and 6 bases at J; junction bases unmatched: 3. Germline CDR1 and CDR2: MGHDK and SYGVNS. DNA for the CDR3: TGTGCCAGCAGTGAACAGGGGGCGTTTAATTCACCCCTCCACTTT. This translates into CASSEQGAFNSPLHF.

The sample holds many counts of this clonotype. J is TRBJ2-1 and V is TRBV5-1, with 10 positions matching TRBD2. Germline V CDR1 and CDR2: SGHRS, YFSETQ. The V gene end was trimmed by 1 base and the J gene end by 0 bases; junction bases not matched to a gene: 4. The length of the CDR3 is 17 residues. The CDR3, as DNA: TGCGCCAGCAGCTTGTCGACTAGCGGGCCCTCCTACAATGAGCAGTTCTTC. It translates to CASSLSTSGPSYNEQFF.

This clonotype was recorded many times. The rearrangement joins TRBV11-2 to TRBJ2-5; TRBD1 might be the D (6 bases). Germline loops: CDR1 SGHAT, CDR2 FQNNGV. V was trimmed by 6 bases and J by 5 bases, leaving 16 bases between them. The CDR3 has 14 residues. CDR3 loop: CASRHRAGTETQYF. The CDR3, as DNA: TGTGCCAGCAGGCACAGGGCCGGGACGGAGACCCAGTACTTC.

This clonotype was seen at least ten times. This chain connects TRBV11-2 to TRBJ2-1, with TRBD1 as a possible D gene (6 bases). The CDR3 has 17 amino acids. The ends were cut back, 5 bases at V and 3 bases at J, with 20 bases in the middle. Germline V CDR1 and CDR2: SGHAT, FQNNGV. Here the CDR3 reads CASSQESGHKNYNEQFF. The CDR3 DNA follows: TGTGCCAGCAGCCAAGAATCGGGACACAAAAACTACAATGAGCAGTTCTTC. Supplemented by reference TRBV11-2 and TRBJ2-1, the full variable domain reads EAGVAQSPRYKIIEKRQSVAFWCNPISGHATLYWYQQILGQGPKLLIQFQNNGVVDDSQLPKDRFSAERLKGVDSTLKIQPAKLEDSAVYLCASSQESGHKNYNEQFFGPGTRLTVL.

A remark on this clonotype: A much bigger clone sits one base away, suggesting this may be a read error. This chain uses TRBV12-3 or TRBV12-4 with TRBJ1-1, with TRBD1 matching over 9 bases. The CDR3 contains 14 residues. The CDR3: CASTGQGLGTEALF. CDR3 bases: TGTGCCAGCACCGGACAGGGGTTGGGGACTGAAGCTTTATTT.

This clonotype was seen ten or more times. The rearrangement links TRBV6-1 to TRBJ2-1; 11 bases match TRBD2. The J segment lost 7 bases and the V segment lost 6 bases, leaving 8 bases of the junction unmatched. Germline CDR1 MNHNS, CDR2 SASEGT. This CDR3 region has 15 residues. CDR3 DNA: TGTGCCAGCAGGCGTTCTAGCGGGGGGAAAAATGAGCAGTTCTTC. Its protein product is CASRRSSGGKNEQFF.

This clonotype has at least ten counts. V and J are TRBV20-1 and TRBJ2-7; D is perhaps TRBD2 (6 bases). The CDR3 has 13 amino acids. The germline V gene encodes CDR1 DFQATT and CDR2 SNEGSKA (reference sequence). The V and J ends lost 6 bases and 5 bases respectively, with 17 bases between them. In DNA form, the CDR3 reads TGCAGTGCCCAAGGCTCCTGGGAGGACGAGCAGTACTTC. This translates into CSAQGSWEDEQYF.

Regarding this clonotype: A clone one base away is much larger, so this may be a read error. The genes are TRBV7-2 and TRBJ2-7, with 7 bases lining up with TRBD2. Losses at the gene ends were 6 bases for V and 0 bases for J; bases not matched to a gene: 8. CDR1 SGHTA and CDR2 FQGNSA come from the germline V gene. The length of the CDR3 is 15 residues. The CDR3 nucleotides are TGTGCCAGCAGACCCGGACTAGTGGCCTCCTACGAGCAGTACTTC. It encodes CASRPGLVASYEQYF.

The chain is built from TRBV7-8 and TRBJ2-5; D possibly uses TRBD1 or TRBD2 (6 bases each). From germline, CDR1 is SGHVS and CDR2 FQNEAQ. V was shortened by 4 bases and J by 7 bases, with 31 bases between the two germline ends. The CDR3 spans 19 residues. The CDR3: CASSSGASRSSGGGGTQYF. CDR3 DNA: TGTGCCAGCAGCTCAGGGGCTAGCCGGAGTAGCGGAGGCGGCGGGACCCAGTACTTC.

This clonotype was counted many times. The junction departs from germline at one end; a sequencing error may be responsible. This sequence joins TRBV7-7 and TRBJ2-3, with D hard to call. Looked up from germline, CDR1 is SSHAT and CDR2 is FNYEAQ (reference sequence). The CDR3 is 15 amino acids. This chain's CDR3 is CASSLRSLTSDTQYF. Written as DNA, the CDR3 is TGTGCTAGCAGCCTCCGGAGCCTGACGTCCGATACGCAGTATTTT.

This clonotype appeared many times. J is TRBJ1-4 and V is TRBV6-1, with D perhaps matching TRBD1 (6 bases). This CDR3 comprises 16 residues. The germline V and J ends were trimmed by 3 bases and 5 bases, with 16 bases remaining between them. Germline V lookup: CDR1 MNHNS, CDR2 SASEGT. The CDR3 is CASSDRPDRFNEKLFF. CDR3 DNA sequence: TGTGCCAGCAGTGATCGGCCCGACAGGTTCAATGAAAAACTGTTTTTT.

This clonotype was recorded at least ten times. V and J are TRBV12-3 or TRBV12-4 and TRBJ2-1, with D unclear. Trimming took off 3 bases at V and 4 bases at J, with 13 bases between the two ends. This CDR3 has 15 residues. CDR3 in DNA: TGTGCCAGCAGTTTCGGGCGGACGTCATACAATGAGCAGTTCTTC. Translation: CASSFGRTSYNEQFF.

This clonotype was found many times. The J gene is TRBJ2-2, the V gene TRBV7-8; the D gene is possibly TRBD1 (6 bases). CDR3 length equals 16 residues. Per germline, CDR1 SGHVS and CDR2 FQNEAQ. The V and J ends lost 4 bases and 1 base respectively, with 13 bases between them. The CDR3 is CASSSYQDRNTGELFF. In DNA form, the CDR3 reads TGTGCCAGCAGCTCGTACCAGGACAGGAACACCGGGGAGCTGTTTTTT.

This clonotype was recorded many times. The chain couples TRBV20-1 to TRBJ1-1; 7 bases are shared with TRBD1. CDR1 and CDR2 from the germline V gene are DFQATT and SNEGSKA (reference sequence). The CDR3 runs to 13 residues. CDR3 loop: CRARDRRNTEAFF. The CDR3 DNA sequence: TGCAGGGCCCGGGACAGACGGAACACTGAAGCTTTCTTT.